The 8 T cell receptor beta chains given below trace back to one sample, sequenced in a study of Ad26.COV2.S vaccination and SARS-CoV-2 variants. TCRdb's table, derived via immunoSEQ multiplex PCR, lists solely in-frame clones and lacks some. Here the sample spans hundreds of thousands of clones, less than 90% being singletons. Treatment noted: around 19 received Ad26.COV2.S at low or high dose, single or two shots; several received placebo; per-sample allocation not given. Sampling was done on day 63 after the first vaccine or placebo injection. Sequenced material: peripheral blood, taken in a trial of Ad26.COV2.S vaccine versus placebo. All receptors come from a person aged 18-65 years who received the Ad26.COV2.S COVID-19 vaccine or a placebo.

For the CDR3, the DNA is TGTGCCTGTGGGGGCGGGCCGACGCAGTATTTT. Translating it yields CACGGGPTQYF. V is TRBV30 and J is TRBJ2-3, with D possibly matching TRBD1 (6 bases). The germline gives CDR1 GTSNPN, CDR2 SVGIG (reference sequence). The CDR3 is made up of 11 amino acids. V dropped 6 bases and J dropped 9 bases, with 13 bases sitting between them.

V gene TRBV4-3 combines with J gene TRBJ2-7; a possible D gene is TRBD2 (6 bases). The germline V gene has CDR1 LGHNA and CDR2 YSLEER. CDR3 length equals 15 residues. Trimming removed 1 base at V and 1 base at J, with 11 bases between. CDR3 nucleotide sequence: TGCGCCAGCAGCCAAGCCATGGCGGGATCCTACGAGCAGTACTTC. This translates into CASSQAMAGSYEQYF.

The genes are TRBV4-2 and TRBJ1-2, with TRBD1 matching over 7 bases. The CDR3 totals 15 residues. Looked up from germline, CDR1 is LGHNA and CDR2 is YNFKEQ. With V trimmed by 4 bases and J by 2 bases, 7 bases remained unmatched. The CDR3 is CASSPLGQTNYGYTF. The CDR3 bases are TGTGCCAGCAGCCCGTTGGGACAGACGAACTATGGCTACACCTTC.

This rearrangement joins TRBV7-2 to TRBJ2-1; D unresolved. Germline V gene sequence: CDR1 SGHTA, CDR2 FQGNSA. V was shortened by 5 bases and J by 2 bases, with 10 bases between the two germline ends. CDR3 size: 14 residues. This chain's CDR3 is CASSALFAYNEQFF. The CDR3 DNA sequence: TGTGCCAGCAGCGCTTTATTCGCCTACAATGAGCAGTTCTTC. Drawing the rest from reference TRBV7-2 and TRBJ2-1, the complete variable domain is GAGVSQSPSNKVTEKGKDVELRCDPISGHTALYWYRQSLGQGLEFLIYFQGNSAPDKSGLPSDRFSAERTGGSVSTLTIQRTQQEDSAVYLCASSALFAYNEQFFGPGTRLTVL.

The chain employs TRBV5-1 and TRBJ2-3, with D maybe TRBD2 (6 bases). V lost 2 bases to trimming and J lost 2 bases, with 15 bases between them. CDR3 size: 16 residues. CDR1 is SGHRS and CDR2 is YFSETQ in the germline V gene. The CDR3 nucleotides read TGCGCCAGCAGCTTTGCGGGCGGGGTGATCACAGATACGCAGTATTTT. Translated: CASSFAGGVITDTQYF.

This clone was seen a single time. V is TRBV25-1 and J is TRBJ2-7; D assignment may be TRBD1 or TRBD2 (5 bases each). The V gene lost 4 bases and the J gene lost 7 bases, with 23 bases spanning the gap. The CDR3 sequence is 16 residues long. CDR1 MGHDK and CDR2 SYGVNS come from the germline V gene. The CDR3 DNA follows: TGTGCCAGCAGTGGTACTAGTGGGGGAGTGGTGAAGGAGCAGTACTTC. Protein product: CASSGTSGGVVKEQYF.

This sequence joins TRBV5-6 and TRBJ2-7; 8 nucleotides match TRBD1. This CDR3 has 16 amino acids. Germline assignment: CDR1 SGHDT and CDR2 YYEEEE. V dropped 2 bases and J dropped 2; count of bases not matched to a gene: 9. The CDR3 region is CASSLSPGQGPYEQYF. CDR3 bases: TGTGCCAGCAGCTTATCCCCCGGACAGGGTCCCTACGAGCAGTACTTC.

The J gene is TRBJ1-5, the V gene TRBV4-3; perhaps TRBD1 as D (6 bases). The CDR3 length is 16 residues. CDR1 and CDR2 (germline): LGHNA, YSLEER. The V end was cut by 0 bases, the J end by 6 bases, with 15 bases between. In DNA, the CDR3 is TGCGCCAGCAGCCAAGATAGGGCCCCAGGGGCTCAGCCCCAGCATTTT. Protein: CASSQDRAPGAQPQHF.